This entry describes one T cell receptor (beta chain). The target antigen is unknown. The sample is drawn from a study of neoadjuvant anti-PD-1 for oral cavity cancer. Across the whole study: Patients without progression received a fourth nivolumab dose around day 43, then surgical resection on days 50-56. Study-wide results and limits: PBMC Gini-index clonality exceeded responders' in non-responders post-nivolumab.

Germline V gives CDR1 SGHAT, CDR2 FQNNGV. This CDR3 contains 14 residues. Trimming cost V 5 bases and J 1 base, with 12 bases left between them. Blood libraries mostly used roughly 520 ng genomic DNA, six replicates each. This table comes from immunoSEQ multiplex PCR, and its TCRdb copy is limited to in-frame clones, with some not included. This repertoire shows more than 10,000 clones, over 70% found once; its top ten account for 2% to 3%. Time point given: after neoadjuvant nivolumab, at surgical resection. Analysis of PBMCs was direct, with no culture step. The sequences come from PBMCs, collected after nivolumab (anti-PD-1) treatment. This receptor was obtained from a person aged 35-79 years with oral cavity squamous cell carcinoma. The gene calls are TRBV11-2 and TRBJ2-7; weak D call: TRBD1 (6 bases). In DNA form, the CDR3 reads TGTGCCAGCAGCCCAAGAGGACAGTCCTACGAGCAGTACTTC. This gives the protein CASSPRGQSYEQYF.